A single sample is the source of the 9 T cell receptor beta chains below, sequenced in a study of graft-versus-host responses after intestinal transplantation. Sequencing was performed with immunoSEQ multiplex PCR; in TCRdb, only in-frame clones are kept and a portion is missing. This table holds fewer than 85,000 clones, about 90% found once. These receptors' targets are unknown. The material sequenced was unstimulated CD8+ T cells sorted from spleen or lymph node cells, taken before intestinal transplant. These receptors were taken from a human donor who received an intestinal transplant.

This clone was counted a single time. This chain joins TRBV9 and TRBJ2-7; tentatively, D is TRBD1 (6 bases). This CDR3 spans 14 amino acids. Germline loops: CDR1 SGDLS, CDR2 YYNGEE. V was cut by 3 bases and J by 4 bases, with 14 bases left in between. The CDR3 nucleotides read TGTGCCAGCAGCGGCCGGGACACGGATTACGAGCAGTACTTC. It encodes CASSGRDTDYEQYF.

This chain's CDR3 is CASSGTDQETQYF. CDR3 coding DNA: TGTGCCAGCAGCGGGACAGACCAAGAGACCCAGTACTTC. The V and J genes are TRBV7-6 and TRBJ2-5; 7 bases map to TRBD1. This CDR3 is 13 amino acids long. Losses at the gene ends were 5 bases for V and 0 bases for J; bases not matched to a gene: 0. Germline loops: CDR1 SGHVS, CDR2 FNYEAQ.

The V call is TRBV4-1, the J call TRBJ2-5, with D possibly TRBD2 on 5 matching bases. V was cut by 1 base and J by 7 bases, with 13 bases left in between. The CDR3 spans 14 residues. Germline-derived CDR1 and CDR2 are MGHRA and YSYEKL. CDR3: CASSQGIGGRTQYF. CDR3 coding DNA: TGCGCCAGCAGCCAAGGAATTGGAGGACGGACCCAGTACTTC.

The genes are TRBV7-9 and TRBJ2-4, with 7 nucleotides matching TRBD2. The CDR3 loop spans 16 amino acids. J gave up 5 bases and V 2 bases, and 9 bases lay outside the gene matches. CDR1 and CDR2 (germline): SEHNR, FQNEAQ (reference sequence). The CDR3 loop reads CASSLTRELNENIQYF. As DNA, the CDR3 is TGTGCCAGCAGCTTAACGCGGGAGCTTAACGAAAACATTCAGTACTTC. Supplemented by reference TRBV7-9 and TRBJ2-4, the full variable domain reads DTGVSQNPRHKITKRGQNVTFRCDPISEHNRLYWYRQTLGQGPEFLTYFQNEAQLEKSRLLSDRFSAERPKGSFSTLEIQRTEQGDSAMYLCASSLTRELNENIQYFGAGTRLSVL.

The chain couples TRBV18 to TRBJ1-2; D not resolved. From germline, CDR1 is KGHSH and CDR2 LQKENI. V shed 0 bases and J shed 6 bases, with 14 bases lying between them. The CDR3 has 15 amino acids. The CDR3 reads CASSPPFFPGNGYTF. The CDR3 region has the DNA TGTGCCAGCTCACCACCGTTTTTCCCGGGGAATGGCTACACCTTC.

This clone was seen more than once but under ten times. This sequence joins TRBV5-4 and TRBJ2-7; a possible D gene is TRBD2 (5 bases). This CDR3 spans 13 amino acids. V was trimmed by 1 base and J by 3 bases, leaving 8 bases between them. Germline V CDR1 and CDR2: SGHNT, YYREEE (reference sequence). CDR3 residues: CASSLFGSYEQYF. CDR3 bases: TGTGCCAGCAGCTTGTTTGGGAGCTACGAGCAGTACTTC.

The chain combines TRBV5-1 with TRBJ2-2; D may be TRBD2 (6 bases). Germline values: CDR1 SGHRS, CDR2 YFSETQ. The V end lost 4 bases, the J end lost 13 bases, and 20 bases lay between the germline ends. This CDR3 region has 14 residues. As DNA, the CDR3 is TGCGCCAGCAGCGCCACCTGGCCTAGCGCGGGGCTGTTTTTT. It specifies CASSATWPSAGLFF.

This chain connects TRBV13 to TRBJ1-1, with 10 nucleotides matching TRBD1. Looked up from germline, CDR1 is PRHDT and CDR2 is FYEKMQ (reference sequence). J gave up 7 bases and V 5 bases, and 10 bases lay outside the gene matches. This CDR3 contains 15 residues. The CDR3 DNA follows: TGTGCCAGCAGCGGCCGGGGACAGGGGTACGGTGAAGCTTTCTTT. Its protein product is CASSGRGQGYGEAFF.

The chain uses TRBV25-1 and TRBJ1-5; 7 bases fit TRBD1. Germline lookup yields CDR1 MGHDK and CDR2 SYGVNS. The J segment lost 6 bases and the V segment lost 8 bases, leaving 7 bases of the junction unmatched. This CDR3 is built from 13 residues. CDR3 loop: CASQSGGCQPQHF. The CDR3 nucleotides read TGTGCCAGCCAGTCAGGGGGTTGTCAGCCCCAGCATTTT.